The 17 T cell receptor beta chains below were found in one sample sequenced in a study of human T cells and chemical hapten exposure. Via MiXCR, TCRdb re-called the RACE reads, giving one row per CDR3 protein. The sample yields approximately 41,000 distinct CDR3 sequences, more than 8% seen once. As for time point: patch test 3, about 24 weeks after DPC sensitization. Sample treatment: therapeutic diphenylcyclopropenone sensitization with weekly scalp DPC. Extraction yielded total RNA from whole blood (unfractionated). Sample: whole blood, taken in connection with sensitization to the hapten diphenylcyclopropenone (DPC). These receptors all stem from a man aged 45-65 years with alopecia areata. Some clones in this sample may be carry-over from other donors' samples.

This clonotype was detected ten times or more. V is TRBV7-2 and J is TRBJ1-1; TRBD1 is a possible D gene (5 bases). V gave up 5 bases and J gave up 3 bases, with 10 bases separating them. Germline V gene data show CDR1 as SGHTA and CDR2 as FQGNSA. The CDR3 has 13 amino acids. The DNA for the CDR3 is TGTGCCAGCAGCCTACAGGAGGACACTGAAGCTTTCTTT. Protein: CASSLQEDTEAFF.

The table lists this clonotype with a count of one. This chain joins TRBV28 and TRBJ1-3; D unclear. CDR3 length equals 16 residues. Germline V gene sequence: CDR1 MDHEN, CDR2 SYDVKM. V was cut by 6 bases and J by 0 bases, with 15 bases left in between. The CDR3 region is CASSQAQFPSGNTIYF. In DNA, the CDR3 is TGTGCCAGCAGCCAAGCGCAGTTCCCCTCTGGAAACACCATATATTTT.

The CDR3 spells CSARIAGVADTQYF. CDR3 DNA sequence: TGCAGTGCTAGAATAGCGGGAGTGGCGGATACGCAGTATTTT. The chain links TRBV20-1 to TRBJ2-3; 9 nucleotides align to TRBD2. The germline gives CDR1 DFQATT, CDR2 SNEGSKA (reference sequence). Trimming cost V 2 bases and J 6 bases; bases outside gene matches: 6. The CDR3 is 14 residues long.

The table lists this clonotype with many counts. V and J are TRBV28 and TRBJ2-3; TRBD1 matches 8 bases. CDR1 MDHEN and CDR2 SYDVKM come from the germline V gene. After removal of 10 bases from V and 5 bases from J, the junction contained 11 bases not matched to a gene. The CDR3 sequence is 14 residues long. CDR3 nucleotide sequence: TGTGCCACAACAAGGACAGGGTCGGAAGATACGCAGTATTTT. It is translated as CATTRTGSEDTQYF.

This clonotype was counted a few times. This chain connects TRBV7-9 to TRBJ1-1; the D is unclear. Germline CDR1 SEHNR, CDR2 FQNEAQ (reference sequence). Trimming took 5 bases from V and 1 from J, leaving 14 bases between them. The CDR3 is made up of 15 amino acids. The CDR3 loop is CASSPPRPRNTEAFF. In nucleotides, the CDR3 is TGTGCCAGCAGCCCTCCCAGACCGCGGAACACTGAAGCTTTCTTT.

The sample holds a few counts of this clonotype. This sequence joins TRBV7-2 and TRBJ1-5; no definite D call. From germline, CDR1 is SGHTA and CDR2 FQGNSA. The CDR3 sequence is 15 residues long. With 5 bases removed from V and 1 base from J, the gap between germline ends came to 12 bases. The CDR3 DNA is TGTGCCAGCAGCGCAACCGGGCTCAGCAATCAGCCCCAGCATTTT. It is translated as CASSATGLSNQPQHF.

This clonotype has a count of ten or more. J is TRBJ2-7 and V is TRBV20-1; D not certain. This CDR3 has 15 residues. V was trimmed by 0 bases and J by 2 bases, leaving 14 bases between them. CDR1 is DFQATT, CDR2 SNEGSKA, per germline (reference sequence). This CDR3 reads CSAREGRLPTYEQYF. The DNA of the CDR3 is TGCAGTGCTAGAGAGGGCAGGCTCCCAACCTACGAGCAGTACTTC.

There are many counts of this clonotype. The chain uses TRBV20-1 and TRBJ2-1; D possibly corresponds to TRBD2 (5 bases). From germline, CDR1 is DFQATT and CDR2 SNEGSKA (reference sequence). V dropped 8 bases and J dropped 2 bases, with 19 bases sitting between them. The CDR3 extends over 15 amino acids. The CDR3 DNA reads as TGCAGTCTCCCCACCCGGGGTAGAGCCTACAATGAGCAGTTCTTC. Translating it yields CSLPTRGRAYNEQFF.

This clonotype was counted between two and nine times. The chain recombines TRBV6-5 with TRBJ2-1, with D perhaps TRBD2 (5 bases). The germline V and J ends were trimmed by 2 bases and 5 bases, with 13 bases remaining between them. This CDR3 is built from 15 residues. Per germline, CDR1 MNHEY and CDR2 SVGAGI. This CDR3 is CASSYDGLRHNEQFF. The CDR3 DNA is TGTGCCAGCAGTTACGACGGACTTCGCCACAATGAGCAGTTCTTC.

This clonotype was observed at least ten times. In DNA form, the CDR3 reads TGCGCCAGCAGCCAGTACCCTAAAGGAAGGAACACTGAAGCTTTCTTT. Encoded protein: CASSQYPKGRNTEAFF. The gene calls are TRBV4-1 and TRBJ1-1; D remains unclear. Trimming left V 3 bases short and J 1 base short, with 15 bases between. Germline V lookup: CDR1 MGHRA, CDR2 YSYEKL. The CDR3 totals 16 residues.

The V call is TRBV9, the J call TRBJ2-2, with TRBD2 matching 12 bases. Germline-derived CDR1 and CDR2 are SGDLS and YYNGEE. J was trimmed by 1 base and V by 5 bases; bases with no gene match: 6. The CDR3 extends over 17 amino acids. CDR3 nucleotides: TGTGCCAGCAGTTTCAGGACTAGCGGGAAGAACACCGGGGAGCTGTTTTTT. This codes for CASSFRTSGKNTGELFF. Using reference TRBV9 and TRBJ2-2 for the parts outside the CDR3, the full variable domain is DSGVTQTPKHLITATGQRVTLRCSPRSGDLSVYWYQQSLDQGLQFLIQYYNGEERAKGNILERFSAQQFPDLHSELNLSSLELGDSALYFCASSFRTSGKNTGELFFGEGSRLTVL.

This clonotype was found many times. V is TRBV12-3 or TRBV12-4 and J is TRBJ2-3; D call uncertain. The CDR3 spans 14 residues. Trimming left V 8 bases short and J 0 bases short, with 12 bases between. CDR3 DNA: TGTGCCAGCCAGGCCGGGCGCAGCACAGATACGCAGTATTTT. Translated: CASQAGRSTDTQYF.

This clonotype was counted ten times or more. The chain carries TRBV7-9 and TRBJ1-1; a weak D match, TRBD1 (5 bases). V shed 3 bases and J shed 4 bases, with 9 bases lying between them. The CDR3 spans 13 residues. From germline, CDR1 is SEHNR and CDR2 FQNEAQ (reference sequence). The CDR3 nucleotides are TGTGCCAGCAGCTTTTGGGGGAGCACTGAAGCTTTCTTT. Residues: CASSFWGSTEAFF.

This clonotype has ten or more counts. The rearrangement links TRBV6-2 or TRBV6-3 to TRBJ2-7; D is uncertain. Trimming stripped 7 bases from V and 3 bases from J, with 13 bases between. Looked up from germline, CDR1 is MNHEY and CDR2 is SVGEGT. This CDR3 is built from 13 residues. CDR3 coding DNA: TGTGCCAGCAAATATAGGAGCAGCTACGAGCAGTACTTC. This encodes CASKYRSSYEQYF.

This clonotype was recorded many times. V and J are TRBV20-1 and TRBJ2-5; 8 bases agree with TRBD2. Looked up from germline, CDR1 is DFQATT and CDR2 is SNEGSKA (reference sequence). Unmatched junction bases numbered 1, after V lost 3 bases and J lost 1 base. The CDR3 sequence is 13 residues long. This chain's CDR3 is CSARTSAQETQYF. The DNA of the CDR3 is TGCAGTGCTAGGACTAGCGCCCAAGAGACCCAGTACTTC.

This clonotype showed up many times. CDR3: CSVGPKKDEQYF. The CDR3 region has the DNA TGCAGCGTAGGCCCTAAAAAAGACGAGCAGTACTTC. The rearrangement joins TRBV29-1 to TRBJ2-7; D is unresolved. CDR3 length: 12 residues. From germline, CDR1 is SQVTM and CDR2 ANQGSEA. Trimming left V 6 bases short and J 5 bases short, with 14 bases between.

In this sample, this clonotype turned up a few times. This rearrangement joins TRBV29-1 to TRBJ1-2; D might be TRBD1 (5 bases). Trimming cost V 5 bases and J 0 bases, with 16 bases left between them. CDR1 and CDR2 (germline): SQVTM, ANQGSEA. CDR3 size: 15 residues. CDR3 DNA sequence: TGCAGCGTTCAGGACAAGAACCTAGCTAACTATGGCTACACCTTC. Its protein is CSVQDKNLANYGYTF.